The 5 T cell receptor beta chains below were found in one sample sequenced in a study of T cell repertoires in cytomegalovirus infection. TCRdb ran MiXCR on the reads and lists one entry per CDR3 protein. The sample carries 200,000 to 300,000 distinct CDR3 sequences, approximately 13% recorded once. Sequencing used PBMCs. The receptors derive from a human donor in good health (CMV status not recorded). Some clones in this sample may be carry-over from other donors' samples.

This clonotype was observed a few times. The J gene is TRBJ2-7, the V gene TRBV6-1, with D possibly matching TRBD1 (5 bases). This CDR3 region has 15 residues. Deletions cut 2 bases from V and 5 bases from J, with 16 bases between. Germline V gene sequence: CDR1 MNHNS, CDR2 SASEGT. The CDR3 spells CASSETQGEFHEQYF. In DNA form, the CDR3 reads TGTGCCAGCAGTGAAACCCAGGGCGAATTCCACGAGCAGTACTTC.

This clonotype was seen many times. The gene calls are TRBV6-6 and TRBJ2-2, with D possibly being TRBD2 (5 bases). Germline V CDR1 and CDR2: MNHNY, SVGAGI (reference sequence). This CDR3 region has 13 residues. With 2 bases removed from V and 6 bases from J, the gap between germline ends came to 7 bases. CDR3 nucleotide sequence: TGTGCCAGCAGTTACCCCGGGGCCGGGGAGCTGTTTTTT. As protein: CASSYPGAGELFF.

V gene TRBV27 combines with J gene TRBJ1-2; 8 positions agree with TRBD1. This CDR3 region has 14 residues. The germline V gene encodes CDR1 MNHEY and CDR2 SMNVEV (reference sequence). V trimming: 5 bases; J trimming: 4 bases; junction bases outside the gene matches: 6. The CDR3 bases are TGTGCCAGCAGTCTTACCGACAGGGGCTATGGCTACACCTTC. Protein sequence: CASSLTDRGYGYTF.

This clonotype has only a few counts. The chain has TRBV6-2 or TRBV6-3 and TRBJ2-4; 9 nucleotides line up with TRBD1. The V segment lost 5 bases and the J segment 4 bases; nucleotides outside the gene matches: 6. CDR3 length equals 15 residues. Germline CDR1 MNHEY, CDR2 SVGEGT. CDR3 sequence reads: CASSRGDRAKNIQYF. The CDR3 nucleotides are TGTGCCAGCAGTCGGGGGGACAGGGCAAAAAACATTCAGTACTTC.

This clonotype was recorded many times. At one end the junction does not follow the germline gene, possibly because of a read error. The chain recombines TRBV29-1 with TRBJ2-7; D gene unclear. Germline CDR1 SQVTM, CDR2 ANQGSEA. The CDR3 extends over 13 amino acids. The CDR3 DNA reads as TGCAGCGTGGAAGCCCCTTATGGCGACGAGCAGTACTTC. It codes for CSVEAPYGDEQYF.